The 9 T cell receptor beta chains below come from one sample, sequenced in a study of OX40 agonist ivuxolimab in advanced cancers. Sequenced by immunoSEQ multiplex PCR; TCRdb stores in-frame clones only, minus some. The table includes some 50,000 clones, around 87% detected once. This specimen was CD4+ or CD8+ T cells sorted from blood, taken in a trial of the OX40 agonist ivuxolimab. The receptors shown here come from an adult with an advanced solid tumor such as melanoma, head and neck, liver or kidney cancer.

The rearrangement uses TRBV4-1 and TRBJ2-1; D remains unclear. With 4 bases removed from V and 3 bases from J, the gap between germline ends came to 16 bases. The CDR3 runs to 16 residues. The germline V gene encodes CDR1 MGHRA and CDR2 YSYEKL. The CDR3 DNA is TGCGCCAGCAGCCCCGGAACTGGAGCAGGCTACAATGAGCAGTTCTTC. Amino acid sequence: CASSPGTGAGYNEQFF.

CDR3 sequence (DNA): TGCGCCAGCAGTGAGGTCCTAGCGTACTCCTACGAGCAGTACTTC. This encodes CASSEVLAYSYEQYF. This chain joins TRBV10-2 and TRBJ2-7; D perhaps matches TRBD2 (6 bases). V lost 2 bases to trimming and J lost 0 bases, with 11 bases between them. Germline CDR1 reads WSHSY; CDR2 reads SAAADI. The CDR3 spans 15 residues.

The CDR3 nucleotides are TGTGCCAGCACACAGCTCACCGGGGAGCTGTTTTTT. Translated, it gives CASTQLTGELFF. The rearrangement joins TRBV6-6 to TRBJ2-2; D remains ambiguous. The CDR3 loop spans 12 amino acids. Trimming cost V 7 bases and J 4 bases, with 7 bases left between them. Germline-derived CDR1 and CDR2 are MNHNY and SVGAGI (reference sequence).

V gene TRBV7-9 combines with J gene TRBJ2-5, with 7 positions matching TRBD2. Germline CDR1 and CDR2: SEHNR and FQNEAQ (reference sequence). This CDR3 is built from 15 residues. V lost 5 bases and J lost 3; bases outside the gene matches: 9. CDR3 nucleotide sequence: TGTGCCAGCAGCCGGAGGGTGGCGGGGGAAGAGACCCAGTACTTC. This encodes CASSRRVAGEETQYF.

The chain uses TRBV13 and TRBJ1-2, with D uncertain. Germline CDR1 reads PRHDT; CDR2 reads FYEKMQ (reference sequence). V shed 0 bases and J shed 5 bases, with 10 bases lying between them. The CDR3 extends over 14 amino acids. The CDR3 DNA follows: TGTGCCAGCAGCTTAGGGACCTCGGGGTATGGCTACACCTTC. This sequence encodes CASSLGTSGYGYTF.

The chain employs TRBV4-3 and TRBJ2-1, with a tentative D call TRBD2 (6 bases). Germline lookup yields CDR1 LGHNA and CDR2 YSLEER. The CDR3 sequence is 15 residues long. V dropped 0 bases and J dropped 6 bases, with 12 bases sitting between them. The CDR3: CASSQDRLDPNEQFF. The CDR3 DNA is TGCGCCAGCAGCCAAGATCGACTAGACCCCAATGAGCAGTTCTTC.

The chain links TRBV7-9 to TRBJ1-3; D may be TRBD1 (5 bases). Trimming took 0 bases from V and 4 from J, leaving 7 bases between them. CDR3 length: 14 residues. CDR1 and CDR2 (germline): SEHNR, FQNEAQ (reference sequence). The CDR3 spells CASSLAGPGNTIYF. Here the CDR3 DNA reads TGTGCCAGCAGCTTAGCGGGGCCGGGAAACACCATATATTTT.

The chain couples TRBV10-2 to TRBJ1-1; 7 nucleotides agree with TRBD1. J gave up 1 base and V 3 bases, and 5 bases lay outside the gene matches. Germline CDR1 reads WSHSY; CDR2 reads SAAADI. This CDR3 region has 15 residues. The CDR3, as DNA: TGCGCCAGCAGTGATTATGACAGGGCGAACACTGAAGCTTTCTTT. Translation gives CASSDYDRANTEAFF.

CDR3 nucleotides: TGTGCCAGCAGCGAGTACAGCGGGGGTGGAGAGACCCAGTACTTC. Its protein is CASSEYSGGGETQYF. The chain uses TRBV9 and TRBJ2-5, with 8 positions matching TRBD2. This CDR3 comprises 15 residues. Trimming cost V 3 bases and J 4 bases; bases outside gene matches: 8. Germline loops: CDR1 SGDLS, CDR2 YYNGEE. Full variable domain (missing parts from reference TRBV9 and TRBJ2-5): DSGVTQTPKHLITATGQRVTLRCSPRSGDLSVYWYQQSLDQGLQFLIQYYNGEERAKGNILERFSAQQFPDLHSELNLSSLELGDSALYFCASSEYSGGGETQYFGPGTRLLVL.